These 24 T cell receptor beta chains share one sample of origin, sequenced in a study of T-cell memory formation after mild COVID-19. TCRdb analysed the 5' RACE reads with MiXCR anew, one entry per CDR3 protein. The sample has 560,000 or so distinct CDR3 sequences; roughly 17% are singletons. Sequenced input: PBMCs or a T cell subset sorted from them (not recorded which). The receptors come from an adult woman who had mild COVID-19 (a few samples of this study predate the infection). Cell type and time point are not known.

The V gene is TRBV20-1, the J gene TRBJ2-1; 10 bases are shared with TRBD2. Germline V CDR1 and CDR2: DFQATT, SNEGSKA (reference sequence). V gave up 4 bases and J gave up 7 bases; unmatched junction bases: 7. The CDR3 is made up of 14 amino acids. CDR3 protein: CSATGLAHMNEQFF. The DNA of the CDR3 is TGCAGTGCTACGGGACTAGCGCATATGAATGAGCAGTTCTTC.

The V call is TRBV24-1, the J call TRBJ2-1, with 8 bases aligning to TRBD1. The CDR3 extends over 17 amino acids. Trimming cost V 4 bases and J 4 bases; bases outside gene matches: 11. The germline gives CDR1 KGHDR, CDR2 SFDVKD. The CDR3 sequence: CATSDRDRGIIYNEQFF. CDR3 in DNA: TGTGCCACCAGTGACAGAGACAGGGGCATAATTTACAATGAGCAGTTCTTC.

The sample holds a few counts of this clonotype. The CDR3 region has the DNA TGCGCCAGCAGCTTGGCTTGGGGAAGGAGGGCAGATACGCAGTATTTT. Translating gives CASSLAWGRRADTQYF. The chain carries TRBV5-1 and TRBJ2-3; perhaps TRBD2 as D (6 bases). V dropped 0 bases and J dropped 4 bases, with 15 bases sitting between them. Germline loops: CDR1 SGHRS, CDR2 YFSETQ. The CDR3 is made up of 16 amino acids.

This clonotype was seen a few times. The chain carries TRBV11-2 and TRBJ1-2; 7 bases map to TRBD1. V trimming: 0 bases; J trimming: 0 bases; junction bases outside the gene matches: 4. The V gene's germline CDR1 is SGHAT and CDR2 FQNNGV. The CDR3 has 16 amino acids. CDR3 amino acids: CASSLEPGTANYGYTF. The CDR3, as DNA: TGTGCCAGCAGCTTAGAACCCGGGACAGCTAACTATGGCTACACCTTC.

Many counts were recorded for this clonotype. CDR3 loop: CASSPSGTVNQPQHF. As DNA, the CDR3 is TGTGCCAGCAGTCCATCCGGGACAGTAAATCAGCCCCAGCATTTT. The chain combines TRBV27 with TRBJ1-5, with 7 bases lining up with TRBD1. Per the germline V gene, CDR1 is MNHEY and CDR2 is SMNVEV (reference sequence). This CDR3 is 15 amino acids long. J was trimmed by 4 bases and V by 5 bases; bases with no gene match: 8.

This clonotype was counted only a few times. The CDR3 DNA reads as TGTGCCAGCAGCTTGCGGGGCGGGGGCGAAGCTTTCTTT. It translates to CASSLRGGGEAFF. V and J are TRBV5-6 and TRBJ1-1; maybe TRBD1 (6 bases). Deletions cut 1 base from V and 8 bases from J, with 12 bases between. The V gene's germline CDR1 is SGHDT and CDR2 YYEEEE. The CDR3 covers 13 residues.

This clonotype was seen more than once but under ten times. V and J are TRBV5-6 and TRBJ2-1; D might be TRBD1 or TRBD2, each matching 6 bases. The germline V and J ends were trimmed by 0 bases and 6 bases, with 13 bases remaining between them. The germline V gene has CDR1 SGHDT and CDR2 YYEEEE. The CDR3 consists of 15 residues. CDR3 residues: CASSLVGGRGNEQFF. For the CDR3, the DNA is TGTGCCAGCAGCTTGGTGGGGGGCCGGGGCAATGAGCAGTTCTTC.

This clonotype was seen a handful of times. The gene calls are TRBV14 and TRBJ2-1, with D perhaps TRBD1 or TRBD2 (5 bases each). With 6 bases removed from V and 11 bases from J, the gap between germline ends came to 17 bases. The germline V gene encodes CDR1 SGHDN and CDR2 FVKESK. This CDR3 region has 13 residues. CDR3: CASSHERGGKQFF. CDR3 sequence (DNA): TGTGCCAGCAGTCACGAACGGGGCGGTAAGCAGTTCTTC.

There are many counts of this clonotype. The chain has TRBV5-1 and TRBJ2-5; D not resolved. CDR3 size: 14 residues. Germline V lookup: CDR1 SGHRS, CDR2 YFSETQ. Trimming removed 0 bases from V and 2 bases from J, with 8 bases in between. The CDR3: CASSLAASQETQYF. The CDR3 bases are TGCGCCAGCAGCTTGGCTGCATCTCAAGAGACCCAGTACTTC.

V gene TRBV2 combines with J gene TRBJ2-7, with a tentative D call TRBD1 (6 bases). Germline CDR1 SNHLY, CDR2 FYNNEI. The CDR3 covers 21 residues. Trimming left V 3 bases short and J 2 bases short, with 32 bases between. The CDR3 bases are TGTGCCAGCAGTGATCCTCCGCCGACAGGAAATGGGAAGGGGTTGACCTACGAGCAGTACTTC. It is translated as CASSDPPPTGNGKGLTYEQYF.

This clonotype was recorded a few times. V and J are TRBV7-6 and TRBJ1-1; 8 bases map to TRBD1. CDR3 length: 16 amino acids. Losses at the gene ends were 5 bases for V and 0 bases for J; bases not matched to a gene: 8. The germline V gene encodes CDR1 SGHVS and CDR2 FNYEAQ. The CDR3 bases are TGTGCCAGCAGCATCGGACAGGGTTATATGAACACTGAAGCTTTCTTT. Translating gives CASSIGQGYMNTEAFF.

The genes are TRBV27 and TRBJ2-3; D is perhaps TRBD1 (6 bases). This CDR3 region has 15 residues. CDR1 is MNHEY, CDR2 SMNVEV, per germline (reference sequence). V lost 2 bases and J lost 4, with 13 bases in between. This CDR3 reads CASSLGMTGSDTQYF. CDR3 nucleotides: TGTGCCAGCAGTTTAGGCATGACAGGATCAGATACGCAGTATTTT.

The chain combines TRBV29-1 with TRBJ2-7, with D uncertain. The V and J ends lost 5 bases and 3 bases respectively, with 11 bases between them. The CDR3 consists of 12 residues. CDR1 is SQVTM and CDR2 is ANQGSEA in the germline V gene. CDR3 nucleotides: TGCAGCGTTAGGGATTTAGGCTACGAGCAGTACTTC. It translates to CSVRDLGYEQYF.

This clonotype has just a few counts. This sequence joins TRBV6-5 and TRBJ1-2; 10 bases fit TRBD1. This CDR3 has 16 residues. Germline V gives CDR1 MNHEY, CDR2 SVGAGI. The J segment lost 7 bases and the V segment lost 0 bases, leaving 8 bases of the junction unmatched. This chain's CDR3 is CASSYSRTGGKGGYTF. The CDR3 DNA reads as TGTGCCAGCAGTTACTCGCGGACAGGGGGAAAGGGTGGCTACACCTTC.

The chain recombines TRBV5-1 with TRBJ1-6; D is perhaps TRBD1 (5 bases). The CDR3 is 14 residues long. CDR1 is SGHRS and CDR2 is YFSETQ in the germline V gene. The V gene lost 2 bases and the J gene lost 7 bases, with 10 bases spanning the gap. The CDR3 nucleotides read TGCGCCAGCAGCTTCGTATGGGGGAATTCACCCCTCCACTTT. Its protein is CASSFVWGNSPLHF.

This clonotype was recorded a few times. This chain uses TRBV28 with TRBJ1-5, with 7 positions matching TRBD1. The CDR3 runs 14 residues. Germline CDR1 MDHEN, CDR2 SYDVKM. V lost 6 bases and J lost 1; bases outside the gene matches: 3. CDR3 protein: CASREQGSNQPQHF. The DNA for the CDR3 is TGTGCCAGCAGGGAACAGGGGAGCAATCAGCCCCAGCATTTT. The entire variable domain, with the rest obtained from reference TRBV28 and TRBJ1-5, is as follows: DVKVTQSSRYLVKRTGEKVFLECVQDMDHENMFWYRQDPGLGLRLIYFSYDVKMKEKGDIPEGYSVSREKKERFSLILESASTNQTSMYLCASREQGSNQPQHFGDGTRLSIL.

This clonotype showed up just a few times. The chain uses TRBV20-1 and TRBJ1-1; D gene unclear. Trimming pared 1 base from V and 0 bases from J, leaving 15 bases between. Per germline, CDR1 DFQATT and CDR2 SNEGSKA (reference sequence). This CDR3 spans 16 amino acids. This CDR3 is CSARGRKGMMNTEAFF. The CDR3, as DNA: TGCAGTGCTAGAGGCCGTAAAGGAATGATGAACACTGAAGCTTTCTTT.

The rearrangement uses TRBV20-1 and TRBJ2-1, with 8 nucleotides matching TRBD1. The V and J ends lost 0 bases and 2 bases, in that order; junction bases with no gene match: 3. CDR3 size: 15 residues. Germline V gene data show CDR1 as DFQATT and CDR2 as SNEGSKA (reference sequence). CDR3 in amino acids: CSARDLQGAYNEQFF. The CDR3 DNA follows: TGCAGTGCTAGAGATTTACAGGGGGCCTACAATGAGCAGTTCTTC.

The chain links TRBV6-2 or TRBV6-3 to TRBJ2-7; the D is unclear. The CDR3 totals 13 residues. V dropped 6 bases and J dropped 6 bases, with 15 bases sitting between them. CDR1 and CDR2 from the germline V gene are MNHEY and SVGEGT. The chain's CDR3 is CASRGTAPIEQYF. The CDR3 region has the DNA TGTGCCAGCAGAGGAACAGCACCGATCGAGCAGTACTTC.

The chain combines TRBV4-2 with TRBJ2-2, with D perhaps matching TRBD1 or TRBD2 (5 bases each). The CDR3 has 15 residues. Trimming removed 5 bases at V and 0 bases at J, with 10 bases between. Germline CDR1 LGHNA, CDR2 YNFKEQ. CDR3 in amino acids: CASSDGTPNTGELFF. CDR3 bases: TGTGCCAGCAGCGACGGGACGCCGAACACCGGGGAGCTGTTTTTT.

The rearrangement uses TRBV6-5 and TRBJ2-1; TRBD1 aligns across 7 bases. Trimming removed 7 bases from V and 7 bases from J; junction bases left unmatched: 7. The CDR3 has 13 amino acids. Looked up from germline, CDR1 is MNHEY and CDR2 is SVGAGI. The CDR3 reads CASKKGQQNEQFF. For the CDR3, the DNA is TGTGCCAGCAAGAAGGGACAGCAGAATGAGCAGTTCTTC.

This clonotype was found a few times. CDR3 in DNA: TGTGCCAGCAGCAACGGGACGTTACTCTATGGCTACACCTTC. Translation gives CASSNGTLLYGYTF. J is TRBJ1-2 and V is TRBV12-3 or TRBV12-4, with D maybe TRBD1 (5 bases). The CDR3 totals 14 residues. The germline V and J ends were trimmed by 6 bases and 4 bases, with 15 bases remaining between them.

The chain couples TRBV12-3 or TRBV12-4 to TRBJ2-5, with 12 nucleotides matching TRBD1. V dropped 2 bases and J dropped 5; count of bases not matched to a gene: 3. This CDR3 comprises 15 residues. CDR3 bases: TGTGCCAGCAGTTTAAGGGACAGGGGGCCGGAGACCCAGTACTTC. Translated: CASSLRDRGPETQYF.

This clonotype was counted at least ten times. This chain uses TRBV5-5 with TRBJ2-1, with D tentatively TRBD1 or TRBD2 (5 bases each). Trimming stripped 4 bases from V and 6 bases from J, with 17 bases between. Germline values: CDR1 SGHKS, CDR2 YYEKEE (reference sequence). The CDR3 runs 15 residues. The chain's CDR3 is CASSPQGVQGNEQFF. CDR3 DNA sequence: TGTGCCAGCAGCCCTCAGGGAGTCCAGGGCAATGAGCAGTTCTTC.